This T cell receptor (beta chain) was found in a study of CD8+ T cells in alopecia areata. The study's findings and limits: Whereas mice showed it more clearly, TCR sharing across patients was murkier, possibly because of HLA.

As regards this clone: The antigen remains unidentified.

Isolated RNA was reverse transcribed into cDNA used as the sequencing template. Measured with immunoSEQ multiplex PCR; TCRdb has only the in-frame clones, and not every one. Of roughly 180,000 clones in the sample, 50% to 70% were seen once. V shed 0 bases and J 0 bases; nucleotides not matched to a gene: 4. The CDR3 contains 15 residues. Looked up from germline, CDR1 is GTSNPN and CDR2 is SVGIG (reference sequence). The chain joins TRBV30 to TRBJ1-2; 7 bases line up with TRBD1. The TCR comes from a human donor with alopecia areata. The sequencing here drew on CD4+ T cells sorted from blood, taken at week 0. CDR3 coding DNA: TGTGCCTGGAGTGTTGGGACAGTGACTAACTATGGCTACACCTTC. This gives the protein CAWSVGTVTNYGYTF. The entire variable domain, with the rest obtained from reference TRBV30 and TRBJ1-2, is as follows: SQTIHQWPATLVQPVGSPLSLECTVEGTSNPNLYWYRQAAGRGLQLLFYSVGIGQISSEVPQNLSASRPQDRQFILSSKKLLLSDSGFYLCAWSVGTVTNYGYTFGSGTRLTVV.